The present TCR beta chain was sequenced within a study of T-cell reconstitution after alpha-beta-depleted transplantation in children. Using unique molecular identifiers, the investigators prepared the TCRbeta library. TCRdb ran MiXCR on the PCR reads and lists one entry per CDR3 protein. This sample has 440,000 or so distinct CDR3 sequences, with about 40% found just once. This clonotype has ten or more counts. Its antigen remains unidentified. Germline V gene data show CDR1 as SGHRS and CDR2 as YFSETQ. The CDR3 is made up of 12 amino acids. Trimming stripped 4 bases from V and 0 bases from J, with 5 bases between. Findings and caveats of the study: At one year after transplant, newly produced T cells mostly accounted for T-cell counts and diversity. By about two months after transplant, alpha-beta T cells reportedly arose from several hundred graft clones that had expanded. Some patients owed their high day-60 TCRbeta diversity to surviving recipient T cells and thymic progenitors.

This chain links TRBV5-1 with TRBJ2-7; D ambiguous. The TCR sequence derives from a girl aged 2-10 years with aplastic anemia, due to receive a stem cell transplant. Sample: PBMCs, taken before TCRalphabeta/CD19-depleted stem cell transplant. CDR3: CASSRYSYEQYF. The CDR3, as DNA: TGCGCCAGCAGCCGATACTCCTACGAGCAGTACTTC.